This TCR beta chain is drawn from a study of shared clonotypes between healthy human individuals. Study-wide findings and caveats: Donors were few, which limited the genetic and exposure-history diversity represented. Among donors, the sharing of clonotypes was expected to be influenced by sequencing depth.

Within Nashville, Tennessee resided all donors, each a Caucasian adult. The study separated CD4+ cells into CD45RA+ naive and CD45RA-negative memory subsets. As to this clone: What it binds is unknown.

The germline V and J ends were trimmed by 7 bases and 2 bases, with 17 bases remaining between them. Looked up from germline, CDR1 is MNHEY and CDR2 is SMNVEV (reference sequence). The CDR3 extends over 15 amino acids. Here immunoSEQ multiplex PCR was the method, and the copy in TCRdb shows in-frame clones only, minus some. This sample has about 1.1 million clones, with about 80% found just once. The TCR originated in a man aged 18 to 30 in good health. Some clones in this sample may be carry-over from other donors' samples. V and J are TRBV27 and TRBJ1-2; D is unclear. The source material was memory CD4+ T cells from PBMCs. Specified subset: CD45RA-negative fraction. The CDR3 nucleotides read TGTGCCAGCACTTCAGTCCGGGTATCCAACTATGGCTACACCTTC. Translated, it gives CASTSVRVSNYGYTF.